These 29 T cell receptor beta chains were all obtained from the same sample, sequenced in a study of beta chain features in type 1 diabetes. Study findings and constraints: Significant though moderate, a shortening of TCRB CDR3s appeared in all four CD4+ subsets of Type 1 diabetes patients.

These receptors are not linked to any known antigen. All of the isolated RNA was reverse transcribed, so expressed TCRB transcripts were sequenced. Using immunoSEQ multiplex PCR, the repertoire was profiled, and TCRdb retains in-frame clones only, with some absent. Of hundreds of thousands of clones in the sample, about an eighth were seen once. Sequencing input: naive CD4+ T cells from blood. The source of these receptors is a man aged 18 to 30 with type 1 diabetes.

The chain recombines TRBV11-2 with TRBJ1-1; possibly TRBD1 for D (5 bases). Per germline, CDR1 SGHAT and CDR2 FQNNGV. The CDR3 length is 13 residues. Deletions cut 0 bases from V and 10 bases from J, with 12 bases between. The CDR3, as DNA: TGTGCCAGCAGCTTAGATCAGGGTCGGGGAGCTTTCTTT. This gives the protein CASSLDQGRGAFF.

The table lists this clone with a few counts. The chain uses TRBV7-2 and TRBJ2-7, with TRBD1 matching over 8 bases. CDR1 and CDR2 from the germline V gene are SGHTA and FQGNSA. The CDR3 runs 15 residues. V shed 1 base and J 3 bases; nucleotides not matched to a gene: 5. The CDR3 DNA is TGTGCCAGCAGCTTAGTACCAGGGGGCTTCTACGAGCAGTACTTC. Protein sequence: CASSLVPGGFYEQYF.

There are a few counts of this clone. The rearrangement joins TRBV28 to TRBJ2-4, with TRBD1 as a possible D gene (7 bases). Trimming removed 9 bases at V and 7 bases at J, with 16 bases between. Germline V gives CDR1 MDHEN, CDR2 SYDVKM. The CDR3 is 13 residues long. The CDR3 protein is CASTGDSRNIQYF. The CDR3 region has the DNA TGTGCCAGTACGGGGGACAGCCGGAACATTCAGTACTTC.

The sample holds a few counts of this clone. This chain uses TRBV6-6 with TRBJ1-3, with 7 bases that match TRBD1. This CDR3 has 16 amino acids. Germline V gene sequence: CDR1 MNHNY, CDR2 SVGAGI (reference sequence). V was clipped by 5 bases and J by 3 bases; unmatched bases: 10. The CDR3, as DNA: TGTGCCAGCAGTAACACACAGGGGCTGAGTGGAAACACCATATATTTT. It encodes CASSNTQGLSGNTIYF.

This clone appeared a few times. Different DNA sequences within this sample yield the same CDR3. The rearrangement joins TRBV19 to TRBJ2-2, with D possibly being TRBD1 (6 bases). This CDR3 is 14 amino acids long. Trimming took 6 bases from V and 4 from J, leaving 12 bases between them. Per germline, CDR1 LNHDA and CDR2 SQIVND (reference sequence). The CDR3 spells CASSPTGSTGELFF. The CDR3 nucleotides read TGTGCCAGTAGCCCGACAGGAAGCACCGGGGAGCTGTTTTTT.

This clone was picked up a small number of times. The chain has TRBV28 and TRBJ1-2, with D maybe TRBD1 (6 bases). Trimming removed 2 bases at V and 1 base at J, with 11 bases between. Germline V gene sequence: CDR1 MDHEN, CDR2 SYDVKM. The CDR3 runs to 15 residues. The CDR3: CASSLPTDSNYGYTF. The CDR3 DNA is TGTGCCAGCAGTTTACCCACGGACAGTAACTATGGCTACACCTTC.

This clone was picked up one time. This sequence joins TRBV27 and TRBJ2-1, with D perhaps matching TRBD1 (6 bases). The germline gives CDR1 MNHEY, CDR2 SMNVEV (reference sequence). Trimming cost V 5 bases and J 2 bases, with 16 bases left between them. The CDR3 spans 16 residues. CDR3 protein: CASSAWNRVTYNEQFF. CDR3 sequence (DNA): TGTGCCAGCAGTGCCTGGAACAGGGTTACCTACAATGAGCAGTTCTTC.

This clone was observed a handful of times. The CDR3 region is CASGLSGKETQYF. The CDR3 DNA reads as TGTGCTAGTGGTTTGTCAGGGAAAGAGACCCAGTACTTC. The rearrangement joins TRBV12-5 to TRBJ2-5; TRBD1 is a possible D gene (5 bases). CDR1 and CDR2 from the germline V gene are LGHNT and FRNRAP. This CDR3 is 13 amino acids long. V gave up 2 bases and J gave up 3 bases, with 7 bases separating them.

This clone was counted only a few times. The chain employs TRBV7-2 and TRBJ2-3; D call uncertain. V dropped 4 bases and J dropped 0 bases, with 8 bases sitting between them. The CDR3 is made up of 14 amino acids. Germline CDR1 is SGHTA and CDR2 is FQGNSA. The CDR3 loop is CASSSYTSTDTQYF. In DNA form, the CDR3 reads TGTGCCAGCAGCTCTTACACTAGCACAGATACGCAGTATTTT.

The V call is TRBV7-2, the J call TRBJ2-7; D is undetermined. V was trimmed by 5 bases and J by 7 bases, leaving 9 bases between them. Germline CDR1 reads SGHTA; CDR2 reads FQGNSA. CDR3 size: 11 residues. CDR3 DNA sequence: TGTGCCAGCAGCAACTTGGGTGAGCAGTACTTC. Its protein product is CASSNLGEQYF.

The chain combines TRBV28 with TRBJ2-3; D gene uncertain. The CDR3 has 12 residues. Germline lookup yields CDR1 MDHEN and CDR2 SYDVKM. The V end lost 4 bases, the J end lost 2 bases, and 4 bases lay between the germline ends. CDR3 DNA sequence: TGTGCCAGCAGTTCCTACACAGATACGCAGTATTTT. Translated: CASSSYTDTQYF. The whole variable domain, filled in from reference TRBV28 and TRBJ2-3, reads DVKVTQSSRYLVKRTGEKVFLECVQDMDHENMFWYRQDPGLGLRLIYFSYDVKMKEKGDIPEGYSVSREKKERFSLILESASTNQTSMYLCASSSYTDTQYFGPGTRLTVL.

The J gene is TRBJ1-1, the V gene TRBV29-1; the D is unclear. The CDR3 is 12 amino acids. CDR1 is SQVTM and CDR2 is ANQGSEA in the germline V gene. The ends were cut back, 5 bases at V and 7 bases at J, with 14 bases in the middle. DNA of the CDR3: TGCAGCGTTCTTCTCACAGCGGGTGAAGCTTTCTTT. Translated, it gives CSVLLTAGEAFF.

The rearrangement uses TRBV6-5 and TRBJ2-5, with TRBD1 matching 8 bases. The J call may be mistaken, given a closer DNA end match to TRBJ2-7. CDR3 length: 14 residues. Germline CDR1 reads MNHEY; CDR2 reads SVGAGI. The CDR3, as DNA: TGTGCCAGCAGCCTCTACAGGGGGAACTACGAGCAGTACTTC. Its protein product is CASSLYRGNYEQYF.

This chain joins TRBV5-6 and TRBJ2-2; no definite D call. There are 15 residues in the CDR3. The ends were cut back, 2 bases at V and 5 bases at J, with 13 bases in the middle. Germline assignment: CDR1 SGHDT and CDR2 YYEEEE. CDR3 DNA: TGTGCCAGCAGCTTTTCCAGACCCTGGACCGGGGAGCTGTTTTTT. Translated, it gives CASSFSRPWTGELFF.

This clone was detected only a few times. V usage is TRBV7-9 and J usage is TRBJ2-3, with D possibly TRBD2 on 5 matching bases. The V gene lost 3 bases and the J gene lost 2 bases, with 6 bases spanning the gap. Germline values: CDR1 SEHNR, CDR2 FQNEAQ (reference sequence). This CDR3 spans 13 amino acids. The DNA of the CDR3 is TGTGCCAGCAGCTTGGAGGTCACAGATACGCAGTATTTT. It codes for CASSLEVTDTQYF.

The sample holds a few counts of this clone. This chain connects TRBV30 to TRBJ2-7, with D uncertain. V was clipped by 0 bases and J by 6 bases, with 6 bases between them. The germline V gene encodes CDR1 GTSNPN and CDR2 SVGIG (reference sequence). The CDR3 is 11 amino acids. This CDR3 reads CAWSVVGEQYF. CDR3 DNA sequence: TGTGCCTGGAGTGTAGTAGGCGAGCAGTACTTC.

This clone was seen a handful of times. V is TRBV9 and J is TRBJ2-1; 10 bases agree with TRBD1. V shed 4 bases, J shed 2 bases, and the junction held 6 bases outside the gene matches. Looked up from germline, CDR1 is SGDLS and CDR2 is YYNGEE. CDR3 length equals 16 residues. The CDR3 region has the DNA TGTGCCAGCAGCTCTACGGGGACAGGGGCCTACAATGAGCAGTTCTTC. Amino acids: CASSSTGTGAYNEQFF.

This clone was detected a few times. J is TRBJ2-1 and V is TRBV19; D ambiguous. Germline loops: CDR1 LNHDA, CDR2 SQIVND (reference sequence). The CDR3 runs to 14 residues. V gave up 7 bases and J gave up 0 bases, with 10 bases separating them. The CDR3 loop is CASTPRSSYNEQFF. In nucleotides, the CDR3 is TGTGCCAGTACCCCGAGGAGCTCCTACAATGAGCAGTTCTTC.

Written as DNA, the CDR3 is TGTGCCAGCAGCCCCAGTCTGCAAGAGACCCAGTACTTC. Its translation: CASSPSLQETQYF. This sequence joins TRBV9 and TRBJ2-5; no clear D. V shed 4 bases and J shed 2 bases, with 9 bases lying between them. The germline gives CDR1 SGDLS, CDR2 YYNGEE. The CDR3 consists of 13 residues.

The chain combines TRBV7-2 with TRBJ2-7; 7 nucleotides match TRBD2. The CDR3 has 15 amino acids. Unmatched junction bases numbered 10, after V lost 2 bases and J lost 6 bases. Germline V gene sequence: CDR1 SGHTA, CDR2 FQGNSA. The CDR3 here is CASSLLRGERGEQYF. The CDR3 bases are TGTGCCAGCAGCTTACTACGGGGGGAACGTGGCGAGCAGTACTTC.

The chain uses TRBV4-2 and TRBJ1-5; TRBD1 matches 7 bases. CDR3 size: 16 residues. Germline CDR1 LGHNA, CDR2 YNFKEQ. The trim removed 1 base at V and 2 bases at J, leaving 5 bases unmatched. CDR3 residues: CASSQAWTGGNQPQHF. CDR3 coding DNA: TGTGCCAGCAGCCAAGCCTGGACAGGTGGCAATCAGCCCCAGCATTTT.

A few counts support this clone. The same CDR3 arises from other DNA sequences in this sample as well. The chain carries TRBV20-1 and TRBJ1-2, with D uncertain. The V end lost 3 bases, the J end lost 5 bases, and 7 bases lay between the germline ends. Germline assignment: CDR1 DFQATT and CDR2 SNEGSKA (reference sequence). This CDR3 has 11 amino acids. CDR3 protein: CSASSGYGYTF. The CDR3 coding sequence is TGCAGTGCTAGTAGTGGGTATGGCTACACCTTC.

The genes are TRBV2 and TRBJ2-7; no firm D call. V lost 4 bases and J 0 bases, leaving 1 base between the germline ends. Looked up from germline, CDR1 is SNHLY and CDR2 is FYNNEI. The length of the CDR3 is 11 residues. CDR3 protein: CASSVSYEQYF. The CDR3 bases are TGTGCCAGCAGTGTCTCCTACGAGCAGTACTTC.

J is TRBJ1-5 and V is TRBV30; D call uncertain. Trimming took 2 bases from V and 2 from J, leaving 13 bases between them. The CDR3 covers 15 residues. Germline assignment: CDR1 GTSNPN and CDR2 SVGIG (reference sequence). CDR3 sequence reads: CAWSPHSPGNQPQHF. The CDR3 coding sequence is TGTGCCTGGAGTCCACATTCGCCAGGCAATCAGCCCCAGCATTTT.

This clone was recorded a few times. V is TRBV18 and J is TRBJ1-1; D gene ambiguous. This CDR3 region has 15 residues. With 3 bases removed from V and 1 base from J, the gap between germline ends came to 12 bases. Germline V gene lookup returns CDR1 KGHSH and CDR2 LQKENI. CDR3 region: CASSPPSITNTEAFF. CDR3 nucleotide sequence: TGTGCCAGCTCACCCCCCTCGATAACGAACACTGAAGCTTTCTTT.

The rearrangement links TRBV9 to TRBJ2-1, with 10 nucleotides matching TRBD1. Per germline, CDR1 SGDLS and CDR2 YYNGEE. The CDR3 runs to 15 residues. V shed 4 bases and J 6 bases; nucleotides not matched to a gene: 7. CDR3 bases: TGTGCCAGCAGCAAGACAGGGGGCATAGTCAATGAGCAGTTCTTC. Translation gives CASSKTGGIVNEQFF.

This clone showed up just once. The J gene is TRBJ2-5, the V gene TRBV11-2; D ambiguous. CDR1 and CDR2 (germline): SGHAT, FQNNGV. Trimming stripped 7 bases from V and 5 bases from J, with 8 bases between. The CDR3 covers 11 residues. The CDR3 coding sequence is TGTGCCAGCAAAGGTGGGGAGACCCAGTACTTC. Translation: CASKGGETQYF.

This clone was seen a handful of times. Other DNA sequences in the same sample also yield this CDR3. In DNA form, the CDR3 reads TGTGCCTGGAGTGTAGTCGATACGCAGTATTTT. The encoded protein is CAWSVVDTQYF. The chain uses TRBV30 and TRBJ2-3; D call uncertain. This CDR3 region has 11 residues. Trimming left V 0 bases short and J 6 bases short, with 4 bases between. Germline V CDR1 and CDR2: GTSNPN, SVGIG (reference sequence).

The chain carries TRBV4-2 and TRBJ2-1; 8 bases are a match to TRBD2. Looked up from germline, CDR1 is LGHNA and CDR2 is YNFKEQ. CDR3 length equals 15 residues. V lost 0 bases and J lost 9; bases outside the gene matches: 7. As DNA, the CDR3 is TGTGCCAGCAGCCAAGATGAGAGCGGGGGCGGTGAGCAGTTCTTC. Protein: CASSQDESGGGEQFF.